The 24 T cell receptor beta chains presented below share a single source sample, sequenced in a study of T cells after yellow fever vaccination (dated by TCRdb to about 2019). Receptor libraries were prepared by 5' RACE. Sequenced using an Illumina HiSeq 2500. The raw public data were reprocessed by TCRdb itself: fastp quality trimming at Q25, MiXCR clonotype calling, in-frame beta chains only. Every CDR3 protein is listed once, alongside the most common genes and DNA of its rows. The sample contains around 590,000 distinct CDR3 sequences, 10% to 15% of them found a single time. The ten largest clones represent more than 13% of the sample. The sample's treatment or condition label is to be understood as: live attenuated yellow fever vaccine strain. Source: PBMCs, taken on the day of the yellow fever booster vaccination. These receptor sequences come from a man younger than 40 who received the YFV17D yellow fever vaccine.

This clonotype was seen a few times. The chain has TRBV10-2 and TRBJ2-1; the D call may be TRBD1 or TRBD2 (6 bases each). CDR1 WSHSY and CDR2 SAAADI come from the germline V gene. Deletions cut 10 bases from V and 5 bases from J, with 24 bases between. The CDR3 consists of 16 residues. Here the CDR3 DNA reads TGCGCCACCACGGGGGACATAGGCATCCGGGACAATGAGCAGTTCTTC. Encoded protein: CATTGDIGIRDNEQFF.

V and J are TRBV12-3 or TRBV12-4 and TRBJ2-1; possible D gene TRBD2, 6 bases. V was pared by 5 bases and J by 8 bases, with 19 bases between. The CDR3 runs 15 residues. The CDR3 spells CASSDSPGAVDEQFF. The CDR3 DNA follows: TGTGCCAGCAGTGACAGCCCGGGAGCGGTTGATGAGCAGTTCTTC.

A word on this clonotype: A junction boundary mismatches the germline segment, possibly from a read error. The rearrangement links TRBV12-3 or TRBV12-4 to TRBJ2-7; D might be TRBD2 (5 bases). This CDR3 is built from 16 residues. Here the CDR3 reads CSSTPPSRGSGYEQYF. The CDR3 nucleotides read TGTTCCAGCACCCCCCCATCCCGTGGGAGTGGCTACGAGCAGTACTTC.

This sequence joins TRBV6-5 and TRBJ1-5, with TRBD1 matching 10 bases. Germline V CDR1 and CDR2: MNHEY, SVGAGI. The trim removed 4 bases at V and 8 bases at J, leaving 2 bases unmatched. The CDR3 is 13 amino acids. In DNA form, the CDR3 reads TGTGCCAGCAGTTTGGACAGGGGGAAGCCCCAGCATTTT. This gives the protein CASSLDRGKPQHF.

The rearrangement links TRBV5-1 to TRBJ2-1; D gene unclear. CDR1 and CDR2 from the germline V gene are SGHRS and YFSETQ. Between the trimmed V and J ends, which lost 4 bases and 2 bases, there was a span of 10 bases. The CDR3 spans 14 residues. The CDR3 reads CASSTPTTYNEQFF. The CDR3 DNA is TGCGCCAGCAGCACACCCACAACCTACAATGAGCAGTTCTTC.

The chain carries TRBV7-9 and TRBJ2-7, with D uncertain. V was shortened by 2 bases and J by 6 bases, with 11 bases between the two germline ends. CDR3 length: 13 amino acids. The germline V gene has CDR1 SEHNR and CDR2 FQNEAQ (reference sequence). The CDR3 DNA follows: TGTGCCAGCAGCTTAAGTATCGGCGGCGAGCAGTACTTC. As protein: CASSLSIGGEQYF. Variable domain in full (rest from reference TRBV7-9 and TRBJ2-7): DTGVSQNPRHKITKRGQNVTFRCDPISEHNRLYWYRQTLGQGPEFLTYFQNEAQLEKSRLLSDRFSAERPKGSFSTLEIQRTEQGDSAMYLCASSLSIGGEQYFGPGTRLTVT.

Many counts were recorded for this clonotype. The chain couples TRBV4-3 to TRBJ1-5, with D perhaps matching TRBD1 (5 bases). The CDR3 extends over 15 amino acids. Germline V CDR1 and CDR2: LGHNA, YSLEER. Trimming took 0 bases from V and 2 from J, leaving 8 bases between them. CDR3 loop: CASSQDMGGNQPQHF. In nucleotides, the CDR3 is TGCGCCAGCAGCCAAGATATGGGGGGCAATCAGCCCCAGCATTTT.

This clonotype was seen a few times. The chain joins TRBV29-1 to TRBJ2-6; tentative D call: TRBD1 (6 bases). CDR1 and CDR2 from the germline V gene are SQVTM and ANQGSEA. The CDR3 runs 17 residues. Trimming shortened V by 8 bases and J by 0 bases, and 20 bases separated the two germline ends. CDR3 in DNA: TGCAGCATATCCCCAGGGGACGTCCTCTCTGGGGCCAACGTCCTGACTTTC. It translates to CSISPGDVLSGANVLTF.

The chain uses TRBV12-3 or TRBV12-4 and TRBJ1-2; no reliable D call. Trimming took off 3 bases at V and 4 bases at J, with 9 bases between the two ends. This CDR3 is 13 amino acids long. The CDR3 bases are TGTGCCAGCAGTTTTACGGTGGGCTATGGCTACACCTTC. This encodes CASSFTVGYGYTF.

In its sample, this clonotype was seen a few times. The V gene is TRBV6-1, the J gene TRBJ1-6; weak D call: TRBD1 (6 bases). The CDR3 is 17 residues long. Germline CDR1 MNHNS, CDR2 SASEGT. V was clipped by 6 bases and J by 4 bases, with 19 bases between them. The DNA of the CDR3 is TGTGCCAGCAGCCGTATTGGACAGTCCTCTTATAATTCACCCCTCCACTTT. It yields the protein CASSRIGQSSYNSPLHF.

This clonotype was observed a few times. V gene TRBV6-2 or TRBV6-3 combines with J gene TRBJ2-1; 14 bases align to TRBD2. The CDR3 loop spans 17 amino acids. V dropped 7 bases and J dropped 7; count of bases not matched to a gene: 12. In germline, CDR1 is MNHEY, CDR2 SVGEGT. The CDR3 sequence: CASTYRQGLAGENEQFF. The CDR3 DNA reads TGTGCCAGCACCTACCGCCAGGGACTAGCGGGAGAAAATGAGCAGTTCTTC.

This clonotype was seen more than once but under ten times. This chain joins TRBV20-1 and TRBJ2-1; perhaps TRBD2 as D (6 bases). CDR3 length: 13 amino acids. Trimming pared 4 bases from V and 0 bases from J, leaving 7 bases between. Germline CDR1 is DFQATT and CDR2 is SNEGSKA (reference sequence). CDR3 loop: CSATGDSYNEQFF. In DNA form, the CDR3 reads TGCAGTGCTACGGGGGACTCCTACAATGAGCAGTTCTTC.

The CDR3 DNA follows: TGTGCCAGCAGCCAAGAGAGGGGGGGCGTAAAAAATGAGCAGTTCTTC. Its protein is CASSQERGGVKNEQFF. V gene TRBV4-2 combines with J gene TRBJ2-1; maybe TRBD2 (7 bases). Trimming took 0 bases from V and 7 from J, leaving 16 bases between them. CDR1 LGHNA and CDR2 YNFKEQ come from the germline V gene. This CDR3 region has 16 residues.

This clonotype was counted a few times. V is TRBV7-2 and J is TRBJ2-3, with D hard to call. The germline gives CDR1 SGHTA, CDR2 FQGNSA. The CDR3 is made up of 15 amino acids. Between the trimmed V and J ends, which lost 6 bases and 1 base, there was a span of 14 bases. The CDR3 is CASSPARVGTDTQYF. The DNA of the CDR3 is TGTGCCAGCAGTCCAGCTAGGGTGGGCACAGATACGCAGTATTTT.

This clonotype was found a few times. V and J are TRBV15 and TRBJ2-5, with no clear D. The CDR3 consists of 13 residues. V was shortened by 2 bases and J by 4 bases, with 8 bases between the two germline ends. Germline V gene sequence: CDR1 LNHNV, CDR2 YYDKDF (reference sequence). The CDR3 here is CATSRNPGETQYF. DNA of the CDR3: TGTGCCACCAGCAGAAACCCGGGAGAGACCCAGTACTTC. Using reference TRBV15 and TRBJ2-5 for the parts outside the CDR3, the full variable domain is DAMVIQNPRYQVTQFGKPVTLSCSQTLNHNVMYWYQQKSSQAPKLLFHYYDKDFNNEADTPDNFQSRRPNTSFCFLDIRSPGLGDTAMYLCATSRNPGETQYFGPGTRLLVL.

This clonotype appeared a few times. This chain joins TRBV7-2 and TRBJ2-3, with D tentatively TRBD1 (5 bases). Germline CDR1 reads SGHTA; CDR2 reads FQGNSA. CDR3 length: 15 amino acids. V was clipped by 1 base and J by 4 bases, with 12 bases between them. The CDR3 sequence is CASSLEGRSADTQYF. In DNA form, the CDR3 reads TGTGCCAGCAGCTTAGAGGGGCGTTCCGCAGATACGCAGTATTTT.

On this clonotype itself: Mismatch with germline at one junction end may stem from a read error. This rearrangement joins TRBV11-2 to TRBJ2-1; 8 nucleotides align to TRBD2. Germline V gene lookup returns CDR1 SGHAT and CDR2 FQNNGV. This CDR3 is built from 13 residues. Here the CDR3 DNA reads TGTTCCAGCAGCTGGGCGGGGGGACATGAGCAGTTCTTC. This sequence encodes CSSSWAGGHEQFF.

The V gene is TRBV6-1, the J gene TRBJ1-4; tentatively, D is TRBD1 (5 bases). V lost 6 bases and J lost 7, with 18 bases in between. Germline V lookup: CDR1 MNHNS, CDR2 SASEGT. The CDR3 is 15 amino acids. CDR3 sequence reads: CASRTRHGGSEKLFF. The CDR3, as DNA: TGTGCCAGCAGGACCCGACACGGGGGAAGTGAAAAACTGTTTTTT.

The V call is TRBV11-3, the J call TRBJ2-1; D may be TRBD2 (5 bases). CDR1 and CDR2 (germline): SGHNT, YENEEA. This CDR3 is 15 amino acids long. V was clipped by 0 bases and J by 3 bases, with 9 bases between them. CDR3 sequence (DNA): TGTGCCAGCAGCTTAGATCCGACTATCTACAATGAGCAGTTCTTC. This sequence encodes CASSLDPTIYNEQFF.

This clonotype was counted only a few times. Here the CDR3 reads CASSLAIADTQYF. The DNA of the CDR3 is TGTGCCAGCAGCTTGGCCATTGCGGATACGCAGTATTTT. The V call is TRBV5-6, the J call TRBJ2-3; D unresolved. This CDR3 is 13 amino acids long. CDR1 and CDR2 (germline): SGHDT, YYEEEE. V lost 0 bases and J lost 6, with 8 bases in between.

In this sample, this clonotype turned up a few times. The chain combines TRBV9 with TRBJ2-1; TRBD2 matches 7 bases. The CDR3 covers 15 residues. Germline CDR1 is SGDLS and CDR2 is YYNGEE. V dropped 2 bases and J dropped 3; count of bases not matched to a gene: 5. The CDR3: CASSVGRGFYNEQFF. The DNA of the CDR3 is TGTGCCAGCAGCGTTGGGAGGGGTTTCTACAATGAGCAGTTCTTC.

Only a few counts were recorded for this clonotype. The CDR3 DNA reads TGTGCCAGCAGCAGGCATCCCAATAATAACCAGTACTTC. Amino acids: CASSRHPNNNQYF. The chain couples TRBV11-2 to TRBJ2-7; D is ambiguous. The V and J ends lost 5 bases and 10 bases respectively, with 18 bases between them. Per the germline V gene, CDR1 is SGHAT and CDR2 is FQNNGV. The CDR3 has 13 residues. Supplemented by reference TRBV11-2 and TRBJ2-7, the full variable domain reads EAGVAQSPRYKIIEKRQSVAFWCNPISGHATLYWYQQILGQGPKLLIQFQNNGVVDDSQLPKDRFSAERLKGVDSTLKIQPAKLEDSAVYLCASSRHPNNNQYFGPGTRLTVT.

This clonotype has only a few counts. The chain couples TRBV20-1 to TRBJ2-3, with 8 bases aligning to TRBD2. The CDR3 totals 13 residues. J lost 5 bases, V lost 7 bases, and 8 bases had no gene match. Germline CDR1 is DFQATT and CDR2 is SNEGSKA (reference sequence). CDR3 in amino acids: CSEGAGVLDTQYF. The CDR3 DNA reads TGCAGTGAAGGAGCGGGAGTTTTAGATACGCAGTATTTT.

This chain links TRBV4-1 with TRBJ2-1; no firm D call. The CDR3 is 15 residues long. The ends were cut back, 2 bases at V and 0 bases at J, with 8 bases in the middle. The germline V gene encodes CDR1 MGHRA and CDR2 YSYEKL. The CDR3 is CASSQPGNSYNEQFF. CDR3 nucleotides: TGCGCCAGCAGCCAACCCGGAAACTCCTACAATGAGCAGTTCTTC.